One and the same sample provided the 18 T cell receptor beta chains below, sequenced in a study of OX40 agonist ivuxolimab in advanced cancers. Profiling relied on immunoSEQ multiplex PCR, and the TCRdb table lists in-frame clones only, not all of them. The profile shows roughly 80,000 clones, 70% to 90% of them singletons. The sample in question was CD4+ or CD8+ T cells sorted from blood, obtained in a trial of the OX40 agonist ivuxolimab. The receptors were sampled from an adult with an advanced solid tumor such as melanoma, head and neck, liver or kidney cancer.

The chain has TRBV7-6 and TRBJ2-1, with TRBD2 as a possible D gene (5 bases). CDR1 is SGHVS and CDR2 is FNYEAQ in the germline V gene. The CDR3 covers 15 residues. The V end was cut by 5 bases, the J end by 0 bases, with 11 bases between. CDR3 residues: CASSLGESSYNEQFF. CDR3 DNA sequence: TGTGCCAGCAGCCTCGGGGAGAGCTCCTACAATGAGCAGTTCTTC.

The J gene is TRBJ1-2, the V gene TRBV4-1; D unresolved. The V and J ends lost 0 bases and 3 bases respectively, with 17 bases between them. The germline V gene has CDR1 MGHRA and CDR2 YSYEKL. CDR3 length: 17 residues. The CDR3 DNA is TGCGCCAGCAGCCAAGAAGCGGCTGAGGGAACCTACTATGGCTACACCTTC. Translating it yields CASSQEAAEGTYYGYTF.

The chain joins TRBV6-1 to TRBJ2-6; D not certain. The V gene's germline CDR1 is MNHNS and CDR2 SASEGT. V lost 6 bases and J 1 base, leaving 10 bases between the germline ends. This CDR3 is built from 15 residues. The DNA of the CDR3 is TGTGCCAGCAGGTTATCAGGATCTGGGGCCAACGTCCTGACTTTC. This encodes CASRLSGSGANVLTF.

The chain joins TRBV10-3 to TRBJ1-2; D remains ambiguous. The germline V and J ends were trimmed by 3 bases and 2 bases, with 7 bases remaining between them. Germline CDR1 reads ENHRY; CDR2 reads SYGVKD. The CDR3 has 13 amino acids. This chain's CDR3 is CAISEGNNYGYTF. CDR3 coding DNA: TGTGCCATCAGTGAAGGGAACAACTATGGCTACACCTTC.

The chain has TRBV21-1 and TRBJ2-1; the table's D call TRBD1 went unverified against the DNA. TRBV21-1 is given as a pseudogene. The CDR3 is 18 residues long. CDR3 loop: CASSKRDLTGQNSHEQFF. The CDR3 coding sequence is TGTGCCAGCAGCAAACGGGACCTGACAGGCCAAAATTCCCATGAGCAGTTCTTC.

V and J are TRBV12-5 and TRBJ1-4; 8 bases are shared with TRBD1. This CDR3 is 16 amino acids long. V was pared by 1 base and J by 2 bases, with 3 bases of the junction left unmatched. The germline CDR1 and CDR2 sequences are LGHNT and FRNRAP. Here the CDR3 DNA reads TGTGCTAGTGGTTTGGGACAGGGGTGGACTAATGAAAAACTGTTTTTT. Amino acids: CASGLGQGWTNEKLFF.

The gene calls are TRBV10-2 and TRBJ2-1; TRBD2 matches at 13 bases. This CDR3 comprises 18 residues. In germline, CDR1 is WSHSY, CDR2 SAAADI. Trimming cost V 4 bases and J 1 base; bases outside gene matches: 7. In nucleotides, the CDR3 is TGCGCCAGCAGTGGTGGGACTAGCGGGAAAGTGTCCTACAATGAGCAGTTCTTC. As protein: CASSGGTSGKVSYNEQFF.

The genes are TRBV2 and TRBJ1-3; no reliable D call. The V gene lost 6 bases and the J gene lost 0 bases, with 12 bases spanning the gap. This CDR3 is 15 amino acids long. Germline V gene sequence: CDR1 SNHLY, CDR2 FYNNEI. The CDR3 DNA follows: TGTGCCAGCAGGATGGAGGCTAGCTCTGGAAACACCATATATTTT. Translating gives CASRMEASSGNTIYF.

V is TRBV7-9 and J is TRBJ1-2; 11 positions agree with TRBD1. J was trimmed by 8 bases and V by 2 bases; bases with no gene match: 7. From germline, CDR1 is SEHNR and CDR2 FQNEAQ (reference sequence). The length of the CDR3 is 15 residues. CDR3 loop: CASSLSGQGASGYTF. The CDR3 region has the DNA TGTGCCAGCAGCTTAAGTGGACAGGGGGCATCAGGCTACACCTTC.

The J gene is TRBJ2-1, the V gene TRBV30; the match to TRBD2 covers 9 bases. The germline gives CDR1 GTSNPN, CDR2 SVGIG (reference sequence). The CDR3 contains 15 residues. Trimming at V came to 4 bases and at J to 6 bases, leaving 10 bases not matched to a gene. The CDR3 DNA reads TGTGCCTGGACGCTGGCAGGGACTAGCTTCAATGAGCAGTTCTTC. Its protein is CAWTLAGTSFNEQFF. Combining the CDR3 with reference TRBV30 and TRBJ2-1 gives the whole variable domain SQTIHQWPATLVQPVGSPLSLECTVEGTSNPNLYWYRQAAGRGLQLLFYSVGIGQISSEVPQNLSASRPQDRQFILSSKKLLLSDSGFYLCAWTLAGTSFNEQFFGPGTRLTVL.

The chain couples TRBV5-6 to TRBJ1-4; 8 nucleotides agree with TRBD1. Per the germline V gene, CDR1 is SGHDT and CDR2 is YYEEEE. This CDR3 is 17 amino acids long. V was pared by 0 bases and J by 3 bases, with 7 bases of the junction left unmatched. CDR3 protein: CASSLGRTDRANEKLFF. The CDR3 nucleotides read TGTGCCAGCAGCTTGGGGCGTACGGACAGGGCTAATGAAAAACTGTTTTTT.

This clone was detected only a few times. The chain carries TRBV5-1 and TRBJ1-2; 12 bases match TRBD1. The CDR3 runs to 14 residues. V lost 3 bases and J lost 8; bases outside the gene matches: 5. CDR1 and CDR2 (germline): SGHRS, YFSETQ. This chain's CDR3 is CASSWGQGARGYTF. CDR3 coding DNA: TGCGCCAGCAGCTGGGGACAGGGGGCGCGGGGCTACACCTTC.

The DNA of the CDR3 is TGTGCCTGGAGTGTAAATAGCAATCAGCCCCAGCATTTT. Amino acids: CAWSVNSNQPQHF. This chain uses TRBV30 with TRBJ1-5; D is unresolved. With 0 bases removed from V and 0 bases from J, the gap between germline ends came to 3 bases. CDR3 length: 13 amino acids. Per the germline V gene, CDR1 is GTSNPN and CDR2 is SVGIG (reference sequence).

V usage is TRBV6-5 and J usage is TRBJ1-4, with D possibly being TRBD1 (5 bases). The V and J ends lost 7 bases and 8 bases respectively, with 20 bases between them. CDR1 and CDR2 from the germline V gene are MNHEY and SVGAGI. The CDR3 is made up of 15 amino acids. The CDR3 DNA sequence: TGTGCCAGCACCAACCGGGGCGGAAGCCGAGAAAAACTGTTTTTT. Translation: CASTNRGGSREKLFF.

The sample holds one count of this clone. The chain employs TRBV9 and TRBJ2-7; D call uncertain. V was trimmed by 4 bases and J by 9 bases, leaving 20 bases between them. The germline gives CDR1 SGDLS, CDR2 YYNGEE. This CDR3 has 14 amino acids. The chain's CDR3 is CASSSSPQIPGQYF. In DNA, the CDR3 is TGTGCCAGCAGCTCGAGCCCTCAGATCCCCGGGCAGTACTTC.

This clone was counted once. This chain uses TRBV5-7 with TRBJ2-2; 9 bases map to TRBD2. TRBV5-7 is given ORF status, its function remaining uncertain. CDR3 length: 15 residues. Trimming took 4 bases from V and 5 from J; bases not matched to a gene: 6. Here the CDR3 DNA reads TGTGCCAGCAGCCCGGGACTAGCATTTACCGGGGAGCTGTTTTTT. This codes for CASSPGLAFTGELFF.

This clone was detected a few times. The chain's CDR3 is CASSSTGRTNTEAFF. CDR3 DNA: TGTGCCAGCAGTTCCACGGGTCGGACGAACACTGAAGCTTTCTTT. The chain combines TRBV6-6 with TRBJ1-1; D is undetermined. This CDR3 region has 15 residues. Germline CDR1 and CDR2: MNHNY and SVGAGI (reference sequence). The V gene lost 4 bases and the J gene lost 1 base, with 13 bases spanning the gap.

A single count supports this clone. The gene calls are TRBV18 and TRBJ1-2; D is ambiguous. CDR1 and CDR2 (germline): KGHSH, LQKENI. The CDR3 runs to 14 residues. Trimming removed 3 bases at V and 6 bases at J, with 14 bases between. The chain's CDR3 is CASSPLGGLDGYTF. DNA for the CDR3: TGTGCCAGCTCACCCTTGGGAGGGTTGGATGGCTACACCTTC. Together with reference TRBV18 and TRBJ1-2, the CDR3 gives the full variable domain: NAGVMQNPRHLVRRRGQEARLRCSPMKGHSHVYWYRQLPEEGLKFMVYLQKENIIDESGMPKERFSAEFPKEGPSILRIQQVVRGDSAAYFCASSPLGGLDGYTFGSGTRLTVV.